This T cell receptor (beta chain) is drawn from a study of cytomegalovirus exposure and HLA in healthy donors. The PCR had 60 Vbeta and 13 Jbeta primers. Assay used: immunoSEQ multiplex PCR; TCRdb lists only in-frame clones, some missing. The sample contains approximately 300,000 clones, about four fifths of which appear only once. This CDR3 comprises 16 residues. Germline values: CDR1 SGHDT, CDR2 YYEEEE. V was clipped by 3 bases and J by 4 bases; unmatched bases: 4. Study results and limitations: Three chains linked to CMV were shown in vitro to be specific for CMV antigens. Rarity held for most TCR sequences, but there were some public TCRs that occurred in many donors.

Note on this clone: Its antigen remains unidentified.

This sequence joins TRBV5-6 and TRBJ2-3; 14 bases are shared with TRBD2. The clonotype was recovered from a girl between 2 and 10 years old in good health and CMV-seronegative. The sample comprised PBMCs. CDR3 nucleotide sequence: TGTGCCAGCAGCTCAGGGACTAGCGGGAGCCCAGATACGCAGTATTTT. This encodes CASSSGTSGSPDTQYF.